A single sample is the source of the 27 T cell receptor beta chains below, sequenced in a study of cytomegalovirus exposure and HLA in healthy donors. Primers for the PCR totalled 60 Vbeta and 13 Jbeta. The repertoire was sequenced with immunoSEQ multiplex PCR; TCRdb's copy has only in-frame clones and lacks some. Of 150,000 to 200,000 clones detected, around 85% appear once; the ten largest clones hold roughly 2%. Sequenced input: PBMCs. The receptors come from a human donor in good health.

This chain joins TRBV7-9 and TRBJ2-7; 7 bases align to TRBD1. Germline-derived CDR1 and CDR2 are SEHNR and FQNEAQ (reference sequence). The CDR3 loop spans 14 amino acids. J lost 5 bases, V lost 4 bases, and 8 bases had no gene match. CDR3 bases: TGTGCCAGCAGCTACCGACAGGGTGCGGACGAGCAGTACTTC. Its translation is CASSYRQGADEQYF.

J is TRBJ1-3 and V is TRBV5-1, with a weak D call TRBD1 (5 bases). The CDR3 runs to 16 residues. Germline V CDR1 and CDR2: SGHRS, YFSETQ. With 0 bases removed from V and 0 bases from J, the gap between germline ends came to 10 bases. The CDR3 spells CASSLVGGNSGNTIYF. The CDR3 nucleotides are TGCGCCAGCAGCTTGGTGGGGGGTAACTCTGGAAACACCATATATTTT.

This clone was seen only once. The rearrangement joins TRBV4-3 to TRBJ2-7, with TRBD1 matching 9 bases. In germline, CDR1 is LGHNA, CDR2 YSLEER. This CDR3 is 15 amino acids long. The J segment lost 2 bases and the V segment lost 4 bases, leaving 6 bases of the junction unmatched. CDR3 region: CASSPSTGGTYEQYF. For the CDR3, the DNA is TGCGCCAGCAGCCCTTCGACAGGGGGTACCTACGAGCAGTACTTC.

CDR3 DNA sequence: TGTGCCGGGGGGGTCGGACCTCACGCAACTAATGAAAAACTGTTTTTT. Its translation: CAGGVGPHATNEKLFF. The rearrangement joins TRBV19 to TRBJ1-4, with D maybe TRBD1 (5 bases). CDR1 LNHDA and CDR2 SQIVND come from the germline V gene (reference sequence). The CDR3 contains 16 residues. Trimming removed 11 bases from V and 0 bases from J, with 19 bases in between.

The CDR3 nucleotides read TGTGCCATCAGTGAGTTGATGATAGCGGGGGCGCTTTCCGGGGAGCTGTTTTTT. Translating gives CAISELMIAGALSGELFF. This chain connects TRBV10-3 to TRBJ2-2; 9 bases are shared with TRBD2. The germline V gene encodes CDR1 ENHRY and CDR2 SYGVKD. The V and J ends lost 1 base and 6 bases, in that order; junction bases with no gene match: 12. The CDR3 has 18 amino acids.

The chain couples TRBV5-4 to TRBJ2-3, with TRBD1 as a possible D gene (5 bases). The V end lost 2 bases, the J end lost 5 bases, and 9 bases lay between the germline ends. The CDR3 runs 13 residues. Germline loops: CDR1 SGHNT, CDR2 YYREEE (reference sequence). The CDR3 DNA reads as TGTGCCAGCAGCTTCCCTAGGGGAGATACGCAGTATTTT. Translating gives CASSFPRGDTQYF.

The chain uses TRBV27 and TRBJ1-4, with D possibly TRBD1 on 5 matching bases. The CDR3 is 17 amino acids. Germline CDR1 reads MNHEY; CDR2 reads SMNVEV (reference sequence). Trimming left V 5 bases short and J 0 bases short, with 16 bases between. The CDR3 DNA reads TGTGCCAGCAGTCAAAGGGGCGGCCCCGCAACTAATGAAAAACTGTTTTTT. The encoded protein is CASSQRGGPATNEKLFF. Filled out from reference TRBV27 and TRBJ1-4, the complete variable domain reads EAQVTQNPRYLITVTGKKLTVTCSQNMNHEYMSWYRQDPGLGLRQIYYSMNVEVTDKGDVPEGYKVSRKEKRNFPLILESPSPNQTSLYFCASSQRGGPATNEKLFFGSGTQLSVL.

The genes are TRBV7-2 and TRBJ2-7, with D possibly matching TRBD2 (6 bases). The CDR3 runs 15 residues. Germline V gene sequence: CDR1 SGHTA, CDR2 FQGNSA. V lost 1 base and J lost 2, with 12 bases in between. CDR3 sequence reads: CASSLVVSGTYEQYF. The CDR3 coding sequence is TGTGCCAGCAGCTTAGTGGTTAGCGGAACCTACGAGCAGTACTTC.

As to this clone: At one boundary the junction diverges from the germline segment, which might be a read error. DNA for the CDR3: TGCAGCGTGGAAGGGACAGGGCTCATCGGCACTGAAGCTTTCTTT. It encodes CSVEGTGLIGTEAFF. The V gene is TRBV29-1, the J gene TRBJ1-1, with 9 bases lining up with TRBD1. The CDR3 is made up of 15 amino acids. The germline CDR1 and CDR2 sequences are SQVTM and ANQGSEA. The variable domain in full, completed from reference TRBV29-1 and TRBJ1-1, reads SAVISQKPSRDICQRGTSLTIQCQVDSQVTMMFWYRQQPGQSLTLIATANQGSEATYESGFVIDKFPISRPNLTFSTLTVSNMSPEDSSIYLCSVEGTGLIGTEAFFGQGTRLTVV.

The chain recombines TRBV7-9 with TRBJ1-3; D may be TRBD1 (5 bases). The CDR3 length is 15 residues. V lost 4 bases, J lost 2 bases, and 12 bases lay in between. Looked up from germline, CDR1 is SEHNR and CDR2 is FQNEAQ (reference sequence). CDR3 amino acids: CASSSKRTPGNTIYF. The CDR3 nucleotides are TGTGCCAGCAGCTCCAAGAGGACACCTGGAAACACCATATATTTT.

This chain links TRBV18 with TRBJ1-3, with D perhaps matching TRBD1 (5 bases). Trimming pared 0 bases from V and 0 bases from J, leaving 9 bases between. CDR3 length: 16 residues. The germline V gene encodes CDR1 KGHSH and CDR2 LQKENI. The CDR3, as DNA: TGTGCCAGCTCACCACCGGGGGGATACTCTGGAAACACCATATATTTT. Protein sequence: CASSPPGGYSGNTIYF.

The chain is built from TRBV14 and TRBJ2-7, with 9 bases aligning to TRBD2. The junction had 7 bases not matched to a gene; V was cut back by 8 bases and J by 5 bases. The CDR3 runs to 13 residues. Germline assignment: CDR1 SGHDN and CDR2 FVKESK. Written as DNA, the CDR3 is TGTGCCAGCGGGACCGGGACTAGCCACGAGCAGTACTTC. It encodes CASGTGTSHEQYF.

The CDR3 is CASSEQGVDYNSPLHF. CDR3 nucleotide sequence: TGTGCCAGCAGTGAACAGGGGGTAGACTATAATTCACCCCTCCACTTT. The J gene is TRBJ1-6, the V gene TRBV2, with 7 nucleotides matching TRBD1. The J segment lost 3 bases and the V segment lost 2 bases, leaving 4 bases of the junction unmatched. The length of the CDR3 is 16 residues. Germline-derived CDR1 and CDR2 are SNHLY and FYNNEI.

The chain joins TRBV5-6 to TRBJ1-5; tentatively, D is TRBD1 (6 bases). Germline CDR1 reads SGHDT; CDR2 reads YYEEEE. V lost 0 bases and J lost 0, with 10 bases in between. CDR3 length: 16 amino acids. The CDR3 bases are TGTGCCAGCAGCTTGGGCCGGGACATTAGCAATCAGCCCCAGCATTTT. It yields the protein CASSLGRDISNQPQHF.

The CDR3 region has the DNA TGTGCCAGCACCGGGACAGGGGCCGGGGAGCTGTTTTTT. It codes for CASTGTGAGELFF. The chain combines TRBV9 with TRBJ2-2, with 10 nucleotides matching TRBD1. CDR1 and CDR2 (germline): SGDLS, YYNGEE. CDR3 length equals 13 residues. V lost 6 bases and J lost 6; bases outside the gene matches: 2.

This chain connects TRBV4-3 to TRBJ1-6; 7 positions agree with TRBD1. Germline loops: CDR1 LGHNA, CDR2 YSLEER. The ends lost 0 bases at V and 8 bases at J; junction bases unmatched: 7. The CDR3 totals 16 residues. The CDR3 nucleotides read TGCGCCAGCAGCCAAGATATCGTTACAGGGGATTCACCCCTCCACTTT. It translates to CASSQDIVTGDSPLHF.

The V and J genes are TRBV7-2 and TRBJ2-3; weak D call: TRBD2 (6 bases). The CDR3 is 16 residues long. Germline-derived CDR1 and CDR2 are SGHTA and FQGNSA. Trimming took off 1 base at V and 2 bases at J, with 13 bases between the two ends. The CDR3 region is CASSLVGSGTTDTQYF. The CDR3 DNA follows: TGTGCCAGCAGCTTAGTGGGTAGCGGAACCACAGATACGCAGTATTTT.

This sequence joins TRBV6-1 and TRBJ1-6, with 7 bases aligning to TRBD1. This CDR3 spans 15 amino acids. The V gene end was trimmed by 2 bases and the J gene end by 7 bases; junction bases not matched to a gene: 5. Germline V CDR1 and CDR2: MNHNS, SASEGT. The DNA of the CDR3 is TGTGCCAGCAGTGAATTGCGGACAGGCAATTCACCCCTCCACTTT. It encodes CASSELRTGNSPLHF.

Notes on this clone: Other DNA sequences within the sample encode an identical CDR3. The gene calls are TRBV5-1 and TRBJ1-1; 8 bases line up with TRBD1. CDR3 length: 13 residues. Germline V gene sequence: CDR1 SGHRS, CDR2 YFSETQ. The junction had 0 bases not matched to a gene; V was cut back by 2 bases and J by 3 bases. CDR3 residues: CASSLQGDTEAFF. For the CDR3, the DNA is TGCGCCAGCAGCTTACAGGGGGACACTGAAGCTTTCTTT.

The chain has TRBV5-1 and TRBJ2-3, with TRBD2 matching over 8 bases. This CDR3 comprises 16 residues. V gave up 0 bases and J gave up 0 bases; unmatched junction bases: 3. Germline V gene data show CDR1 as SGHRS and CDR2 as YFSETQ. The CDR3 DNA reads TGCGCCAGCAGCTTGGCGGGAGGGTCTAGCACAGATACGCAGTATTTT. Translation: CASSLAGGSSTDTQYF.

The CDR3 DNA reads as TGTGCCAGCAGCACCATACCAGGGCAGCCCCAGCATTTT. Translated: CASSTIPGQPQHF. V is TRBV7-6 and J is TRBJ1-5; TRBD1 might be the D (5 bases). Germline V gene data show CDR1 as SGHVS and CDR2 as FNYEAQ. Trimming took off 5 bases at V and 7 bases at J, with 12 bases between the two ends. The CDR3 sequence is 13 residues long.

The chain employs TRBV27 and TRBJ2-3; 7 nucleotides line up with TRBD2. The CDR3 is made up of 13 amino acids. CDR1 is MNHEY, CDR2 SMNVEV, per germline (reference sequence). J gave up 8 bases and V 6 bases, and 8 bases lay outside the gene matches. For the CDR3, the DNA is TGTGCCAGCAGCCCACGGGGGGTTGGTACGCAGTATTTT. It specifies CASSPRGVGTQYF.

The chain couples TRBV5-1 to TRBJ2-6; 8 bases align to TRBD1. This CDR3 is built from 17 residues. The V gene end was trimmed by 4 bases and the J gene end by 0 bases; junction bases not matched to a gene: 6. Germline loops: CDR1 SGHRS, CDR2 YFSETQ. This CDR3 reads CASSGGTGSSGANVLTF. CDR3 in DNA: TGCGCCAGCAGCGGCGGGACAGGAAGCTCTGGGGCCAACGTCCTGACTTTC. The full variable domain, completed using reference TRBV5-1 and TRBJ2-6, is KAGVTQTPRYLIKTRGQQVTLSCSPISGHRSVSWYQQTPGQGLQFLFEYFSETQRNKGNFPGRFSGRQFSNSRSEMNVSTLELGDSALYLCASSGGTGSSGANVLTFGAGSRLTVL.

DNA for the CDR3: TGTGCCAGCAGCCCCCGGGACAAGGCCTACGAGCAGTACTTC. Protein sequence: CASSPRDKAYEQYF. This sequence joins TRBV9 and TRBJ2-7; D is possibly TRBD1 (6 bases). Germline V gene data show CDR1 as SGDLS and CDR2 as YYNGEE. CDR3 length: 14 residues. V was trimmed by 4 bases and J by 2 bases, leaving 13 bases between them.

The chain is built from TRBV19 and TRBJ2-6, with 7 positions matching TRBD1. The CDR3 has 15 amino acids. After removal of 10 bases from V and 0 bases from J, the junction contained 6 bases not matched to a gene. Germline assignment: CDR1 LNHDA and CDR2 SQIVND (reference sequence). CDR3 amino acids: CATQGPNSGANVLTF. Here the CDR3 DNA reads TGTGCCACACAGGGGCCCAACTCTGGGGCCAACGTCCTGACTTTC.

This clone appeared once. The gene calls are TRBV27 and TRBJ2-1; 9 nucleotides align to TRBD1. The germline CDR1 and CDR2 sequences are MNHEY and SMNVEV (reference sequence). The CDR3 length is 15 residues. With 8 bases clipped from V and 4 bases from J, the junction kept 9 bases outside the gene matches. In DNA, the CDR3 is TGTGCCAGCCCTAATAAGGGACAGGGATACAATGAGCAGTTCTTC. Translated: CASPNKGQGYNEQFF.

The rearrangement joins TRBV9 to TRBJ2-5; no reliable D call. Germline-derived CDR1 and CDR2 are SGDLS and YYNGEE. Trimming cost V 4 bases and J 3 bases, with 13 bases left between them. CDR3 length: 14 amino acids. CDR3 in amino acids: CASSPTQIKETQYF. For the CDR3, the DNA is TGTGCCAGCAGCCCCACACAAATAAAAGAGACCCAGTACTTC.